This T cell receptor beta chain appears in the sequencing data of a study of T cells in Graves' hyperthyroidism and ophthalmopathy. What was amplified from RNA transcripts were TCR beta CDR3 regions. RT-PCR in the first round (using the HTBI primer set) targeted the TCR CDR3. TCRdb re-derived calls from the multiplex PCR reads in MiXCR, one entry per CDR3 protein. The sample records a few hundred thousand distinct CDR3 sequences, 15% to 19% being singletons. V was pared by 0 bases and J by 4 bases, with 11 bases of the junction left unmatched. This CDR3 contains 19 residues. Germline V gene sequence: CDR1 SSHAT, CDR2 FNYEAQ (reference sequence).

Sequencing was carried out using blood. The chain combines TRBV7-7 with TRBJ2-2; 10 positions match TRBD1. This sequence was found in a woman in her 30s with Graves' hyperthyroidism. The CDR3 region is CASSLAKFGTGDFTGELFF. CDR3 DNA: TGTGCCAGCAGCTTAGCGAAGTTTGGGACAGGGGATTTCACCGGGGAGCTGTTTTTT.